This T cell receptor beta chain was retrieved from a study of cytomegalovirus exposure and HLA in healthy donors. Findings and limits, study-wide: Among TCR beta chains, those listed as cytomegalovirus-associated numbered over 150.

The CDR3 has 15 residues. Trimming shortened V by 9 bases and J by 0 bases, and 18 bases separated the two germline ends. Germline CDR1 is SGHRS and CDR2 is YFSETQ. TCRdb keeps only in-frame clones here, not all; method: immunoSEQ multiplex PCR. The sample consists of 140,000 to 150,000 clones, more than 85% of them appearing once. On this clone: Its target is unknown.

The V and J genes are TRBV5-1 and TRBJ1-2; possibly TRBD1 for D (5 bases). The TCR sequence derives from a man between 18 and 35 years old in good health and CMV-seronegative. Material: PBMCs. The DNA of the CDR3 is TGCGCCACCTCGACGTCAGGGCAGACTAACTATGGCTACACCTTC. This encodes CATSTSGQTNYGYTF. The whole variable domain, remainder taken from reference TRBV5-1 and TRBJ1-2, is KAGVTQTPRYLIKTRGQQVTLSCSPISGHRSVSWYQQTPGQGLQFLFEYFSETQRNKGNFPGRFSGRQFSNSRSEMNVSTLELGDSALYLCATSTSGQTNYGYTFGSGTRLTVV.